These 11 T cell receptor beta chains were all obtained from the same sample, sequenced in a study of blood T cell repertoires in COVID-19. TCRdb keeps only in-frame clones here, not all; method: immunoSEQ multiplex PCR. The sample has about 230,000 clones, over 70% seen once; the top ten hold roughly 8.8%. The sequenced material came from peripheral blood. These receptors were taken from a man aged 40-49 years with active or convalescent COVID-19.

This chain connects TRBV3-1 (or the pseudogene TRBV3-2) to TRBJ2-7, with 8 bases identical to TRBD2. Germline lookup yields CDR1 LGHDT and CDR2 YNNKEL (reference sequence). Trimming at V came to 3 bases and at J to 7 bases, leaving 8 bases not matched to a gene. CDR3 length equals 14 residues. This chain's CDR3 is CASSHLSGAREQYF. The CDR3 DNA is TGTGCCAGCAGCCACCTTAGCGGGGCCCGGGAGCAGTACTTC.

The chain carries TRBV28 and TRBJ2-1; 10 bases are a match to TRBD1. This CDR3 is 13 amino acids long. The germline CDR1 and CDR2 sequences are MDHEN and SYDVKM. J lost 9 bases, V lost 6 bases, and 5 bases had no gene match. CDR3 in DNA: TGTGCCAGCAGCCACGGGACAGGGGTTGAGCAGTTCTTC. Protein: CASSHGTGVEQFF.

The V and J genes are TRBV6-5 and TRBJ2-2; 7 nucleotides align to TRBD1. The V segment lost 0 bases and the J segment 7 bases; nucleotides outside the gene matches: 5. Germline-derived CDR1 and CDR2 are MNHEY and SVGAGI. The CDR3 runs to 15 residues. This CDR3 is CASSYSTTGLGELFF. Here the CDR3 DNA reads TGTGCCAGCAGTTACTCGACGACAGGGCTCGGGGAGCTGTTTTTT.

This clone has at least ten counts. This rearrangement joins TRBV3-1 (or the pseudogene TRBV3-2) to TRBJ2-7; D is unresolved. V gave up 4 bases and J gave up 0 bases, with 10 bases separating them. CDR1 LGHDT and CDR2 YNNKEL come from the germline V gene (reference sequence). This CDR3 is built from 14 residues. CDR3 nucleotide sequence: TGTGCCAGCAGCCCTATGCCAAACTCCTACGAGCAGTACTTC. Translating gives CASSPMPNSYEQYF.

The chain has TRBV19 and TRBJ1-1; the match to TRBD1 covers 8 bases. Per germline, CDR1 LNHDA and CDR2 SQIVND (reference sequence). CDR3 length: 13 amino acids. Germline trimming cut 4 bases from V and 4 bases from J; bases unmatched to any gene: 2. The CDR3 nucleotides read TGTGCCAGTAGTAGGACAGGGAGCACTGAAGCTTTCTTT. It is translated as CASSRTGSTEAFF. The full variable domain, its missing parts supplied by reference TRBV19 and TRBJ1-1, is DGGITQSPKYLFRKEGQNVTLSCEQNLNHDAMYWYRQDPGQGLRLIYYSQIVNDFQKGDIAEGYSVSREKKESFPLTVTSAQKNPTAFYLCASSRTGSTEAFFGQGTRLTVV.

This chain connects TRBV5-5 to TRBJ2-7, with 7 bases that match TRBD1. V dropped 0 bases and J dropped 5; count of bases not matched to a gene: 5. Germline CDR1 SGHKS, CDR2 YYEKEE (reference sequence). The CDR3 is 14 amino acids. In DNA, the CDR3 is TGTGCCAGCAGCTTGGGGGACAGCCTAGACGAGCAGTACTTC. It encodes CASSLGDSLDEQYF. Complete variable domain (other parts from reference TRBV5-5 and TRBJ2-7): DAGVTQSPTHLIKTRGQQVTLRCSPISGHKSVSWYQQVLGQGPQFIFQYYEKEERGRGNFPDRFSARQFPNYSSELNVNALLLGDSALYLCASSLGDSLDEQYFGPGTRLTVT.

The chain uses TRBV5-4 and TRBJ1-2; TRBD1 is a possible D gene (6 bases). This CDR3 comprises 14 residues. The ends were cut back, 4 bases at V and 2 bases at J, with 12 bases in the middle. Germline CDR1 is SGHNT and CDR2 is YYREEE (reference sequence). CDR3 region: CASSTSGTNYGYTF. The CDR3, as DNA: TGTGCCAGCAGCACTTCCGGGACAAACTATGGCTACACCTTC. Using reference TRBV5-4 and TRBJ1-2 for the parts outside the CDR3, the full variable domain is ETGVTQSPTHLIKTRGQQVTLRCSSQSGHNTVSWYQQALGQGPQFIFQYYREEENGRGNFPPRFSGLQFPNYSSELNVNALELDDSALYLCASSTSGTNYGYTFGSGTRLTVV.

The gene calls are TRBV5-8 and TRBJ2-1; TRBD1 aligns across 8 bases. Germline CDR1 SGHTS, CDR2 YDEGEE. The junction had 17 bases not matched to a gene; V was cut back by 4 bases and J by 5 bases. The CDR3 contains 18 residues. The CDR3 DNA follows: TGTGCCAGCAGCCCTTTTAAAGGAACAGGGGGGAGAGACAATGAGCAGTTCTTC. Its translation: CASSPFKGTGGRDNEQFF.

V and J are TRBV7-3 and TRBJ1-2, with D maybe TRBD1 (5 bases). CDR3 length: 14 amino acids. Germline V gives CDR1 SGHTA, CDR2 FQGTGA. V lost 5 bases to trimming and J lost 7 bases, with 17 bases between them. The chain's CDR3 is CASSERPGIGGYTF. For the CDR3, the DNA is TGTGCCAGCAGCGAAAGGCCAGGGATCGGTGGCTACACCTTC.

The V call is TRBV27, the J call TRBJ1-2; 12 nucleotides align to TRBD1. V lost 5 bases and J lost 6; bases outside the gene matches: 7. This CDR3 has 15 amino acids. Germline CDR1 MNHEY, CDR2 SMNVEV (reference sequence). DNA of the CDR3: TGTGCCAGCAGTCCCCGGGGACAGGGGGCGAATGGCTACACCTTC. Its protein is CASSPRGQGANGYTF.

This clone showed up just once. The chain employs TRBV19 and TRBJ1-1, with D possibly TRBD1 on 6 matching bases. Trimming left V 4 bases short and J 6 bases short, with 18 bases between. The germline gives CDR1 LNHDA, CDR2 SQIVND (reference sequence). The CDR3 totals 15 residues. CDR3 in amino acids: CASSNPRGRGSEAFF. CDR3 coding DNA: TGTGCCAGTAGTAACCCAAGGGGGAGGGGATCTGAAGCTTTCTTT.